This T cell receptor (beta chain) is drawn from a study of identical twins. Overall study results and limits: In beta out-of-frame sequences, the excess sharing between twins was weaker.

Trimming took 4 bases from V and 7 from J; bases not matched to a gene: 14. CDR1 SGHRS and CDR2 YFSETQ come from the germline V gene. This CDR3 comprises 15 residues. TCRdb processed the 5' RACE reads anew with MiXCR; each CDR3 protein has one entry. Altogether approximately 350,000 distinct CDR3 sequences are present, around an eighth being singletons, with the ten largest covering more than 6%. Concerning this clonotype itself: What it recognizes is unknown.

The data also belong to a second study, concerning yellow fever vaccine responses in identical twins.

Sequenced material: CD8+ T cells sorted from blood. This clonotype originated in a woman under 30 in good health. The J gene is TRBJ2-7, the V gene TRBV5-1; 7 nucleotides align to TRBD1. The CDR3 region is CASSRHPQGMWEQYV. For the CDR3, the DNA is TGCGCCAGCAGCCGGCACCCACAGGGGATGTGGGAGCAGTACGTC.